These 19 T cell receptor beta chains share one sample of origin, sequenced in a study of blood T cell repertoires in COVID-19. Only in-frame clones appear in the TCRdb table, and some are missing; sequencing was by immunoSEQ multiplex PCR. The table includes approximately 400,000 clones, around 87% detected once. Sequencing input: PBMCs or T cells enriched from blood (not recorded which). These receptors originate from a man in his thirties or forties who had recovered from COVID-19.

The chain carries TRBV2 and TRBJ1-2; D unresolved. The CDR3 consists of 11 residues. Trimming cost V 7 bases and J 10 bases, with 13 bases left between them. Germline V CDR1 and CDR2: SNHLY, FYNNEI. CDR3 nucleotide sequence: TGTGCCAGCACCTCTTGGTCGGTCTACACCTTC. Protein product: CASTSWSVYTF.

This chain joins TRBV6-5 and TRBJ1-2; the match to TRBD1 covers 8 bases. Germline V CDR1 and CDR2: MNHEY, SVGAGI. The length of the CDR3 is 14 residues. V lost 2 bases, J lost 9 bases, and 8 bases stayed unmatched. The CDR3 DNA sequence: TGTGCCAGCAGTTACCGCGAGACAGGGGACAGCTACACCTTC. Translated: CASSYRETGDSYTF.

This sequence joins TRBV10-3 and TRBJ1-1; D call uncertain. The CDR3 is 12 residues long. V lost 6 bases to trimming and J lost 0 bases, with 5 bases between them. Per germline, CDR1 ENHRY and CDR2 SYGVKD. The CDR3 DNA is TGTGCCATCAGCCGGTTGAACACTGAAGCTTTCTTT. Protein sequence: CAISRLNTEAFF.

This clone was detected only once. The chain recombines TRBV4-2 with TRBJ1-6; D may be TRBD1 (5 bases). Trimming shortened V by 0 bases and J by 9 bases, and 18 bases separated the two germline ends. The CDR3 has 17 residues. Germline lookup yields CDR1 LGHNA and CDR2 YNFKEQ. In DNA, the CDR3 is TGTGCCAGCAGCCAAGATCCGAACACGGGCGGGGGTTCACCCCTCCACTTT. It translates to CASSQDPNTGGGSPLHF.

The rearrangement uses TRBV5-6 and TRBJ1-5, with D possibly TRBD1 on 5 matching bases. CDR1 and CDR2 (germline): SGHDT, YYEEEE. Between the trimmed V and J ends, which lost 5 bases and 4 bases, there was a span of 19 bases. The CDR3 length is 16 residues. This chain's CDR3 is CASSHQRRGLNQPQHF. The DNA of the CDR3 is TGTGCCAGCAGTCACCAGAGGAGGGGATTGAATCAGCCCCAGCATTTT.

This chain connects TRBV2 to TRBJ2-7; D gene uncertain. The germline CDR1 and CDR2 sequences are SNHLY and FYNNEI. This CDR3 region has 15 residues. V lost 0 bases, J lost 2 bases, and 11 bases lay in between. The chain's CDR3 is CASSEAPSGTYEQYF. CDR3 sequence (DNA): TGTGCCAGCAGTGAAGCCCCGTCGGGTACCTACGAGCAGTACTTC.

The chain is built from TRBV6-5 and TRBJ1-2; 8 nucleotides align to TRBD1. The CDR3 spans 14 residues. Germline V gene data show CDR1 as MNHEY and CDR2 as SVGAGI. The trim removed 4 bases at V and 7 bases at J, leaving 8 bases unmatched. The CDR3 DNA follows: TGTGCCAGCAGTTTTGACAGGGGAGATGGTGGCTACACCTTC. Residues: CASSFDRGDGGYTF.

The CDR3 protein is CASSLAWGTGNTIYF. CDR3 sequence (DNA): TGTGCCAGCAGCTTAGCCTGGGGCACTGGAAACACCATATATTTT. The rearrangement joins TRBV7-2 to TRBJ1-3, with D perhaps TRBD1 (5 bases). The germline V gene has CDR1 SGHTA and CDR2 FQGNSA. V lost 0 bases and J lost 2, with 8 bases in between. The CDR3 consists of 15 residues.

This chain connects TRBV15 to TRBJ1-5, with 7 bases lining up with TRBD1. The CDR3 sequence is 13 residues long. J lost 5 bases, V lost 3 bases, and 1 base had no gene match. Germline V CDR1 and CDR2: LNHNV, YYDKDF (reference sequence). CDR3 sequence reads: CATSSQGDQPQHF. The CDR3 coding sequence is TGTGCCACCAGCAGTCAGGGGGATCAGCCCCAGCATTTT.

The gene calls are TRBV5-4 and TRBJ2-3; 10 bases agree with TRBD2. CDR1 is SGHNT, CDR2 YYREEE, per germline (reference sequence). The CDR3 runs to 17 residues. The V and J ends lost 0 bases and 2 bases, in that order; junction bases with no gene match: 6. The CDR3: CASSLGLAGANTDTQYF. In DNA form, the CDR3 reads TGTGCCAGCAGCTTGGGGCTAGCGGGGGCCAACACAGATACGCAGTATTTT.

The chain combines TRBV7-2 with TRBJ2-7; 7 bases map to TRBD2. J lost 2 bases, V lost 4 bases, and 5 bases had no gene match. The CDR3 sequence is 14 residues long. Germline CDR1 reads SGHTA; CDR2 reads FQGNSA. This CDR3 reads CASSSGTKTYEQYF. CDR3 sequence (DNA): TGTGCCAGCAGCTCGGGGACTAAAACCTACGAGCAGTACTTC.

This clone was observed a few times. The rearrangement joins TRBV10-1 to TRBJ2-1; 8 bases are shared with TRBD1. Germline CDR1 and CDR2: WNHNN and SYGVQD (reference sequence). V dropped 5 bases and J dropped 4; count of bases not matched to a gene: 7. The CDR3 is made up of 15 amino acids. The CDR3 is CASSRDRGRYNEQFF. Written as DNA, the CDR3 is TGCGCCAGCAGTCGTGACAGGGGCCGTTACAATGAGCAGTTCTTC.

V usage is TRBV7-9 and J usage is TRBJ2-7, with TRBD1 identical over 8 bases. CDR1 is SEHNR, CDR2 FQNEAQ, per germline (reference sequence). After removal of 5 bases from V and 1 base from J, the junction contained 7 bases not matched to a gene. The CDR3 covers 15 residues. CDR3: CASSHTGGPSYEQYF. As DNA, the CDR3 is TGTGCCAGCAGCCACACAGGGGGTCCTTCCTACGAGCAGTACTTC.

Comments on this clone: Other DNA sequences in the same sample also yield this CDR3. The chain has TRBV7-2 and TRBJ1-2; D remains unclear. The V gene lost 5 bases and the J gene lost 5 bases, with 12 bases spanning the gap. Per the germline V gene, CDR1 is SGHTA and CDR2 is FQGNSA. CDR3 length equals 13 residues. The CDR3: CASSPSRDYGYTF. In DNA, the CDR3 is TGTGCCAGCAGCCCCTCGAGGGATTATGGCTACACCTTC.

The rearrangement uses TRBV20-1 and TRBJ1-5; maybe TRBD1 (6 bases). This CDR3 is built from 13 residues. Between the trimmed V and J ends, which lost 6 bases and 5 bases, there was a span of 14 bases. Looked up from germline, CDR1 is DFQATT and CDR2 is SNEGSKA (reference sequence). This chain's CDR3 is CSASRGGDQPQHF. The CDR3 nucleotides are TGCAGTGCCAGTAGGGGGGGCGATCAGCCCCAGCATTTT.

The V call is TRBV10-3, the J call TRBJ1-2; 8 bases are shared with TRBD1. V was clipped by 6 bases and J by 5 bases; unmatched bases: 5. The CDR3 has 13 amino acids. Germline V lookup: CDR1 ENHRY, CDR2 SYGVKD. The CDR3 loop is CAIRTGAGYGYTF. As DNA, the CDR3 is TGTGCCATCAGGACAGGGGCTGGGTATGGCTACACCTTC.

This clone was observed a few times. The rearrangement links TRBV19 to TRBJ1-5; D is perhaps TRBD1 (6 bases). The ends were cut back, 7 bases at V and 5 bases at J, with 15 bases in the middle. The CDR3 has 14 amino acids. Germline V gene lookup returns CDR1 LNHDA and CDR2 SQIVND (reference sequence). The CDR3 spells CASNRALFDQPQHF. The CDR3 DNA sequence: TGTGCCAGTAACAGGGCATTGTTCGATCAGCCCCAGCATTTT.

The chain combines TRBV5-1 with TRBJ1-2; D is perhaps TRBD1 (6 bases). V lost 0 bases to trimming and J lost 8 bases, with 17 bases between them. This CDR3 is built from 15 residues. Germline V CDR1 and CDR2: SGHRS, YFSETQ. CDR3 DNA: TGCGCCAGCAGCTTGGGTGGGACACCTAACCGGGGCTACACCTTC. This gives the protein CASSLGGTPNRGYTF.

This clone was seen only once. The V and J genes are TRBV6-2 or TRBV6-3 and TRBJ2-7, with TRBD1 as a possible D gene (5 bases). Germline V gives CDR1 MNHEY, CDR2 SVGEGT. V was trimmed by 2 bases and J by 5 bases, leaving 10 bases between them. The CDR3 consists of 13 residues. CDR3 in amino acids: CASSYKGVHEQYF. CDR3 DNA: TGTGCCAGCAGTTACAAAGGGGTCCACGAGCAGTACTTC.